The clone carrying this T cell receptor (beta chain) was seen many times. The sample originates from a study of identical twins. A universal primer site was incorporated via template switching, and the cDNA contained unique molecular identifiers. TCRdb reprocessed the 5' RACE reads with MiXCR, giving one entry per CDR3 protein. The table has fewer than 500,000 distinct CDR3 sequences, 20% to 30% seen once. V was clipped by 0 bases and J by 6 bases; unmatched bases: 4. There are 16 residues in the CDR3. These data also formed part of another study, on T cells expressing NK-cell markers.

The chain recombines TRBV12-3 or TRBV12-4 with TRBJ2-2; the match to TRBD2 covers 10 bases. The sample taken for sequencing was CD4+ T cells sorted from blood. This TCR derives from a woman between 18 and 29 years old in good health. The CDR3 DNA reads as TGTGCCAGCAGTTTAGCGCGGAGCGGGGGGGCCGGGGAGCTGTTTTTT. Translated: CASSLARSGGAGELFF.